This T cell receptor beta chain was identified during a study of preoperative IRX-2 immunotherapy in early breast cancer. Per the germline V gene, CDR1 is MNHNY and CDR2 is SVGAGI (reference sequence). This CDR3 spans 14 amino acids. Trimming cost V 6 bases and J 5 bases; bases outside gene matches: 2. Treatment in this sample: preoperative locoregional IRX-2 cytokine immunotherapy. Patients received preoperative, locoregional IRX-2 cytokine immunotherapy in a phase Ib study. Profiling relied on immunoSEQ multiplex PCR, and the TCRdb table lists in-frame clones only, not all of them. Of more than 10,000 clones listed, more than 75% are singletons.

This receptor was obtained from a human donor with breast cancer. J is TRBJ2-2 and V is TRBV6-6, with TRBD2 matching over 11 bases. Sample collection was performed from a patient treated with IRX-2 immunotherapy. CDR3 protein: CASSLAGGTGELFF. The CDR3 DNA sequence: TGTGCCAGCAGCTTAGCGGGGGGGACCGGGGAGCTGTTTTTT.